These 20 T cell receptor beta chains originate from one sample sequenced in a study of cytomegalovirus exposure and HLA in healthy donors. 60 Vbeta and 13 Jbeta primers were used in PCR. Only in-frame clones appear in the TCRdb table, and some are missing; sequencing was by immunoSEQ multiplex PCR. The sample lists 200,000 or so clones; about 78% were seen once. Sequenced input: PBMCs. The receptors were sampled from a woman aged 30 to 39 in good health and CMV-seronegative.

V gene TRBV4-1 combines with J gene TRBJ2-2, with a possible D match to TRBD1 (5 bases). Deletions cut 2 bases from V and 6 bases from J, with 19 bases between. CDR3 length: 17 residues. Germline V lookup: CDR1 MGHRA, CDR2 YSYEKL. The CDR3 sequence is CASSQLGRYPLAGELFF. Here the CDR3 DNA reads TGCGCCAGCAGCCAATTGGGGCGGTATCCCCTTGCCGGGGAGCTGTTTTTT.

This rearrangement joins TRBV6-4 to TRBJ1-1, with D hard to call. V dropped 2 bases and J dropped 5 bases, with 9 bases sitting between them. In germline, CDR1 is MRHNA, CDR2 SNTAGT. The CDR3 consists of 13 residues. The CDR3 region has the DNA TGTGCCAGCAGTGACGGAGGAGTTACTGAAGCTTTCTTT. Protein product: CASSDGGVTEAFF.

V gene TRBV30 combines with J gene TRBJ2-2; D call uncertain. Germline values: CDR1 GTSNPN, CDR2 SVGIG (reference sequence). Trimming removed 1 base at V and 6 bases at J, with 12 bases between. The CDR3 is 14 amino acids. The DNA of the CDR3 is TGTGCCTGGAGTGCTAACTTGGTGGCCGGGGAGCTGTTTTTT. Protein: CAWSANLVAGELFF.

The rearrangement joins TRBV7-8 to TRBJ2-7, with 11 bases identical to TRBD2. V was clipped by 0 bases and J by 2 bases; unmatched bases: 3. CDR1 is SGHVS, CDR2 FQNEAQ, per germline. The length of the CDR3 is 16 residues. DNA of the CDR3: TGTGCCAGCAGCTTAGCCGGGACTAGCGGTACCTACGAGCAGTACTTC. Translating it yields CASSLAGTSGTYEQYF.

This rearrangement joins TRBV28 to TRBJ2-7; 8 bases align to TRBD2. The CDR3 contains 16 residues. The germline CDR1 and CDR2 sequences are MDHEN and SYDVKM. Losses at the gene ends were 6 bases for V and 3 bases for J; bases not matched to a gene: 13. In DNA, the CDR3 is TGTGCCAGCAGCCAACTTGAGCGGGAGTATGACTACGAGCAGTACTTC. Its protein product is CASSQLEREYDYEQYF.

This chain joins TRBV19 and TRBJ2-6; D remains ambiguous. The CDR3 runs 16 residues. The V end lost 4 bases, the J end lost 1 base, and 11 bases lay between the germline ends. Germline V gene sequence: CDR1 LNHDA, CDR2 SQIVND (reference sequence). In DNA, the CDR3 is TGTGCCAGTAGTAATCTTCCCCTTTCTGGGGCCAACGTCCTGACTTTC. Translation gives CASSNLPLSGANVLTF.

Turning to this clone: A read error may account for a junction end that differs from germline. This chain joins TRBV18 and TRBJ1-2; a possible D gene is TRBD1 (5 bases). The germline V gene encodes CDR1 KGHSH and CDR2 LQKENI. This CDR3 has 13 residues. The CDR3 bases are TGTGCCAGCTCACCACCGTTCACAGGCCCTGCCCTCTTC. Amino acid sequence: CASSPPFTGPALF.

This clone has just a few counts. The rearrangement uses TRBV6-4 and TRBJ1-2, with 7 bases that match TRBD1. With 6 bases clipped from V and 4 bases from J, the junction kept 5 bases outside the gene matches. The germline V gene encodes CDR1 MRHNA and CDR2 SNTAGT. There are 13 residues in the CDR3. The CDR3 reads CASSKDRCYGYTF. In nucleotides, the CDR3 is TGTGCCAGCAGCAAGGACAGGTGCTATGGCTACACCTTC.

This clone was found a few times. The chain is built from TRBV4-1 and TRBJ1-2; TRBD1 aligns across 10 bases. The CDR3 covers 16 residues. V lost 3 bases and J lost 3; bases outside the gene matches: 7. Germline V gives CDR1 MGHRA, CDR2 YSYEKL. The CDR3 region has the DNA TGCGCCAGCAGCCACCCACCGGACAGGGGGGACTATGGCTACACCTTC. Protein sequence: CASSHPPDRGDYGYTF.

V and J are TRBV11-2 and TRBJ1-4, with D unresolved. Germline CDR1 reads SGHAT; CDR2 reads FQNNGV. There are 16 residues in the CDR3. V lost 6 bases to trimming and J lost 6 bases, with 20 bases between them. As DNA, the CDR3 is TGTGCCAGCAGTTACCCGTTGACGGGGAGTTATGAAAAACTGTTTTTT. Translated: CASSYPLTGSYEKLFF. Using reference TRBV11-2 and TRBJ1-4 for the parts outside the CDR3, the full variable domain is EAGVAQSPRYKIIEKRQSVAFWCNPISGHATLYWYQQILGQGPKLLIQFQNNGVVDDSQLPKDRFSAERLKGVDSTLKIQPAKLEDSAVYLCASSYPLTGSYEKLFFGSGTQLSVL.

This clone was picked up a small number of times. CDR3 amino acids: CASSYGDRVYEQYF. CDR3 bases: TGTGCCAGCAGTTACGGGGACAGGGTTTACGAGCAGTACTTC. The chain couples TRBV6-6 to TRBJ2-7; TRBD1 agrees at 9 bases. CDR1 is MNHNY, CDR2 SVGAGI, per germline (reference sequence). The junction had 3 bases not matched to a gene; V was cut back by 2 bases and J by 4 bases. CDR3 size: 14 residues.

The J gene is TRBJ2-1, the V gene TRBV29-1, with D perhaps TRBD1 (6 bases). This CDR3 is 17 amino acids long. The germline gives CDR1 SQVTM, CDR2 ANQGSEA. The V end was cut by 4 bases, the J end by 4 bases, with 23 bases between. As DNA, the CDR3 is TGCAGCGTTGTGATGGGGGCCGGACGGGGAGTATACAATGAGCAGTTCTTC. Protein product: CSVVMGAGRGVYNEQFF.

V gene TRBV18 combines with J gene TRBJ2-3, with unresolved D. Germline loops: CDR1 KGHSH, CDR2 LQKENI. Trimming removed 2 bases from V and 0 bases from J, with 9 bases in between. This CDR3 has 15 amino acids. DNA of the CDR3: TGTGCCAGCTCACCAACAGCTTCAAGCACAGATACGCAGTATTTT. Its translation is CASSPTASSTDTQYF.

The chain joins TRBV18 to TRBJ2-3; D remains unclear. This CDR3 has 13 amino acids. CDR1 is KGHSH and CDR2 is LQKENI in the germline V gene. The germline V and J ends were trimmed by 3 bases and 10 bases, with 14 bases remaining between them. The CDR3 region has the DNA TGTGCCAGCTCACCTAGATCCCCTTTGGCGCAGTATTTT. Translating it yields CASSPRSPLAQYF. Looking up the rest from reference TRBV18 and TRBJ2-3 gives the full variable domain: NAGVMQNPRHLVRRRGQEARLRCSPMKGHSHVYWYRQLPEEGLKFMVYLQKENIIDESGMPKERFSAEFPKEGPSILRIQQVVRGDSAAYFCASSPRSPLAQYFGPGTRLTVL.

This chain connects TRBV9 to TRBJ1-6; tentatively, D is TRBD1 (5 bases). V was pared by 4 bases and J by 6 bases, with 14 bases between. This CDR3 has 15 residues. CDR1 and CDR2 (germline): SGDLS, YYNGEE. The CDR3 is CASSKSGGGNSPLHF. The CDR3 DNA reads as TGTGCCAGCAGCAAATCCGGGGGGGGTAATTCACCCCTCCACTTT.

The V gene is TRBV4-2, the J gene TRBJ1-1; 7 bases map to TRBD1. Germline lookup yields CDR1 LGHNA and CDR2 YNFKEQ. V was pared by 2 bases and J by 3 bases, with 9 bases of the junction left unmatched. This CDR3 is 16 amino acids long. The CDR3 is CASSQPTGSVDTEAFF. The CDR3 coding sequence is TGTGCCAGCAGCCAACCGACAGGGAGTGTTGACACTGAAGCTTTCTTT.

The chain uses TRBV28 and TRBJ1-5; tentatively, D is TRBD1 (6 bases). Germline V CDR1 and CDR2: MDHEN, SYDVKM. The CDR3 loop spans 20 amino acids. V lost 3 bases, J lost 6 bases, and 30 bases lay in between. The CDR3 sequence: CASSLASPWSGGQSRQPQHF. The CDR3 DNA reads TGTGCCAGCAGTTTGGCCTCCCCTTGGTCCGGGGGGCAGTCACGTCAGCCCCAGCATTTT.

The chain uses TRBV7-9 and TRBJ1-5; D possibly corresponds to TRBD1 (5 bases). Germline CDR1 SEHNR, CDR2 FQNEAQ (reference sequence). V shed 5 bases and J shed 6 bases, with 14 bases lying between them. The CDR3 extends over 14 amino acids. CDR3 sequence reads: CASSPLGGPQPQHF. DNA of the CDR3: TGTGCCAGCAGCCCATTGGGGGGTCCTCAGCCCCAGCATTTT.

The CDR3 reads CASSDSTSGRLEQFF. CDR3 bases: TGTGCCAGCAGTGACTCGACTAGCGGGAGACTTGAGCAGTTCTTC. This rearrangement joins TRBV6-4 to TRBJ2-1, with TRBD2 matching 12 bases. The CDR3 is 15 amino acids. Trimming at V came to 0 bases and at J to 9 bases, leaving 3 bases not matched to a gene. Per the germline V gene, CDR1 is MRHNA and CDR2 is SNTAGT.

J is TRBJ2-3 and V is TRBV7-9; the D is unclear. The CDR3 runs to 15 residues. Germline values: CDR1 SEHNR, CDR2 FQNEAQ (reference sequence). With 7 bases removed from V and 1 base from J, the gap between germline ends came to 15 bases. Here the CDR3 reads CASTRRDGGTDTQYF. The CDR3 DNA reads TGTGCCAGCACCCGGCGCGACGGAGGCACAGATACGCAGTATTTT.